This T cell receptor beta chain was captured in a study of shared clonotypes between healthy human individuals (dated by TCRdb to about 2020). General notes on the study: A few men and two women, aged 18 to 49 years, made up the cohort. Per donor, leukapheresis produced somewhere between about 0.9 and 9 billion PBMCs. For each donor, CD4 naive and CD4 memory were each run on three plates, CD8 naive on two plates, and CD8 memory on one plate. To increase sequencing depth and limit assay-specific biases, different laboratories used diverse techniques to prepare libraries and sequence TCR repertoires. Blood TCR repertoires of about 5 healthy adults were deeply sequenced to estimate repertoire size and the extent of clonotype sharing between individuals. Results and caveats for the whole study, not just this receptor: Compared with non-shared clonotypes, clonotypes shared by all four sorted-subset donors had higher generation probabilities. Across a handful of donors, 5% to 6% of naive CD4, roughly 3.5% of naive CD8, about 2% of memory CD4, and over 0.35% of memory CD8 clonotypes were shared. Pairwise subsampling led to the expectation that sequencing depth would affect the degree of clonotype sharing among donors. Only blood was sampled, and tissue TCR repertoires likely differ from those in blood. Even with the large sequencing depth, rarefaction of the sorted-subset datasets indicated that sequencing was incomplete. Naive subsets generally had larger estimated clonotype richness than memory subsets did. Because the study included only a small number of donors, the genetic and exposure-history diversity represented was limited.

Using the deep immunoSEQ assay, multiplex PCR amplified TCR CDR3 regions from genomic DNA. Extracted genomic DNA from each cell subset was spread evenly across all wells of several immunoSEQ 96-well plates, with each plate serving as a replicate. For sorted subsets, each replicate PCR was loaded with approximately 200 ng genomic DNA, equivalent to 32,000 or so T cell genomes. Purified libraries were measured with a Qubit 3.0 fluorometer, size-checked on a Bioanalyzer 2100, and measured again with the KAPA Library Quantification kit. Each immunoSEQ 96-well plate was sequenced on its own single-read 150-cycle Illumina NextSeq 550 flow cell. The original methods were these. Because only junctional sequences without quality scores were contained in the immunoSEQ output, filtering matching that applied to full-length reads could not be performed. To assign V/J genes and CDR3, sequences were annotated against IMGT germline references using PyIR, a Python wrapper for IgBLAST v1.9. Reads were removed for weak V/J assignments (E-value above 1e-6), missing CDR3, stop codons, out-of-frame junctions, or ambiguous translated residues. A V3J clonotype was defined by an identical inferred V gene, J gene, and CDR3 amino acid sequence. Percentage overlap between repertoires was computed as shared unique clonotypes divided by the size of the smaller repertoire. RTK rarefaction, the Chao1 estimator, and Recon v2.1 estimates of unobserved clonotypes were used to assess repertoire richness. Generation probabilities for all TCRbeta clonotypes obtained by the gDNA method from a handful of donors were computed using OLGA. Not all clones reach the TCRdb copy of this immuneACCESS table, which keeps in-frame sequences only. Checked studies attribute under half of the gap to unresolved V genes and leave the rest unexplained. V and J calls and clone size are given by that table; D and trimming were obtained from the DNA. The sample profile shows approximately 240,000 clones; 65% of them were found once. The ten largest account for approximately 10% of the sample.

The donors were healthy, HIV-negative adults with no recently reported acute infections or vaccinations. Every donor was a Caucasian adult living in Nashville, Tennessee, USA. CD4+ T cells were enriched through magnetic negative selection, after which naive cells were positively selected on CD45RA and the remaining negative fraction served as the memory subset. After blood collection by leukapheresis, PBMCs were isolated using Ficoll-Histopaque density gradient centrifugation and then cryopreserved in the vapor phase of liquid nitrogen. Analytical flow cytometry was used to check the purity and quantity of every magnetically sorted T cell population. Each sorted fraction had its genomic DNA isolated and then quantified by UV absorbance on a Nanodrop 2000c. Unmatched junction bases come to 7, with V trimmed by 4 bases and J by 5 bases. Per the germline V gene, SNHLY is the CDR1 and FYNNEI is the CDR2. Inclusive of the bounding cysteine and phenylalanine, the CDR3 is 14 residues long. The kept DNA is CDR3 alone, 42 bases in frame from the first base.

This clone has more than one count but fewer than ten. Its antigen remains undetermined. No base quality values were provided; no much bigger clone lies one nucleotide off. This TCR came from a man aged 30-40 years in good health. The sequence links TRBV2 to TRBJ2-5, with TRBD1 matching 7 junction bases. The sample taken for sequencing was memory CD4+ T cells sorted from blood. According to the study, the label for this sample's cell subset or site signals: CD45RA-negative fraction. CDR3 region: CASSGRTGRETQYF. The nucleotides are TGTGCCAGCAGTGGGAGGACAGGCAGGGAGACCCAGTACTTC.